Sequencing of this T cell receptor (beta chain) was carried out in a study of blood T cells in healthy people across ages. General observations from the study: Researchers judged that diversity estimates from one million T cells fell short of true values. Roughly linearly, TCR beta diversity per million T cells fell as age increased.

This clonotype was observed many times. Its cognate antigen is unknown. The CDR3 contains 14 residues. The germline V gene encodes CDR1 SGHRS and CDR2 YFSETQ. V lost 4 bases and J lost 5; bases outside the gene matches: 7. Next came a second PCR, run for roughly 6 to 11 cycles, which used a sample-barcoded 5' primer along with a J-beta primer mix. TCRdb called the 5' RACE reads again in MiXCR, with one record for every CDR3 protein. The table lists about 640,000 distinct CDR3 sequences, less than 35% of them singletons. The chain carries TRBV5-1 and TRBJ2-5, with 8 bases fitting TRBD1. Sequenced material: blood. This receptor was taken from a woman older than 75 in good health. The CDR3 sequence is CASSIDRGSETQYF. Here the CDR3 DNA reads TGCGCCAGCAGCATCGACAGGGGTTCGGAGACCCAGTACTTC.